These T cell receptor beta chains were read from a single sample in a study of type 1 regulatory T cells. TCRdb reprocessed the reads with MiXCR, giving one entry per CDR3 protein. The table shows tens of thousands of distinct CDR3 sequences, with 20% occurring only once. Their target antigens are unknown. Sequencing used cultured type 1 regulatory T (Tr1) cells, either the whole culture or a sorted fraction (not recorded which). These receptors were taken from a human donor in good health. Both conserved end residues are part of each CDR3. A D gene is named only where the DNA matches it firmly. Size values are once, few and many counts, or a class for expanded clones, and some rows have none.

CDR3aa: CSATQGLNQPQHF
CDR3nt: TGCAGTGCTACACAGGGGCTAAATCAGCCCCAGCATTTT
j_gene: TRBJ1-5
v_gene: TRBV20-1
d_gene: TRBD1
abundance: few

CDR3aa: CASRAWDEQYF
CDR3nt: TGTGCCAGCCGCGCCTGGGACGAGCAGTACTTC
j_gene: TRBJ2-7
v_gene: TRBV28
d_gene: -
abundance: -

CDR3aa: CASSQTGTYEQYF
CDR3nt: TGTGCCAGCAGTCAGACAGGTACCTACGAGCAGTACTTC
j_gene: TRBJ2-7
v_gene: TRBV5-6
d_gene: -
abundance: -

CDR3aa: CASIPRGRGTGELFF
CDR3nt: TGTGCCAGCATCCCCAGGGGGCGGGGCACCGGGGAGCTGTTTTTT
j_gene: TRBJ2-2
v_gene: TRBV6-6
d_gene: TRBD1
abundance: few

CDR3aa: CASSQQLAGGPGGELFF
CDR3nt: TGTGCCAGCAGCCAGCAGCTAGCGGGAGGGCCTGGCGGGGAGCTGTTTTTT
j_gene: TRBJ2-2
v_gene: TRBV4-2
d_gene: TRBD2
abundance: -

CDR3aa: CASSRQMNTEAFF
CDR3nt: TGTGCCAGCAGCCGCCAAATGAACACTGAAGCTTTCTTT
j_gene: TRBJ1-1
v_gene: TRBV7-9
d_gene: -
abundance: many

CDR3aa: CASSLGGTERKQYF
CDR3nt: TGTGCCAGCAGCTTAGGCGGGACAGAGAGGAAGCAGTACTTC
j_gene: TRBJ2-7
v_gene: TRBV7-2
d_gene: -
abundance: -

CDR3aa: CASSLGGASPQETQYF
CDR3nt: TGCGCCAGCAGCTTGGGGGGGGCCTCCCCTCAAGAGACCCAGTACTTC
j_gene: TRBJ2-5
v_gene: TRBV5-1
d_gene: -
abundance: few

CDR3aa: CASSRDTVQPQHF
CDR3nt: TGTGCCAGCAGCAGGGACACCGTTCAGCCCCAGCATTTT
j_gene: TRBJ1-5
v_gene: TRBV6-2/TRBV6-3
d_gene: -
abundance: few

CDR3aa: CASSQDSLGQPQHF
CDR3nt: TGCGCCAGCAGCCAAGACTCCTTGGGGCAGCCCCAGCATTTT
j_gene: TRBJ1-5
v_gene: TRBV5-1
d_gene: -
abundance: few

CDR3aa: CASSPTGMNTEAFF
CDR3nt: TGTGCCAGCTCCCCGACAGGGATGAACACTGAAGCTTTCTTT
j_gene: TRBJ1-1
v_gene: TRBV18
d_gene: TRBD1
abundance: few

CDR3aa: CAIQQDSWSPLHF
CDR3nt: TGTGCCATCCAACAAGATTCTTGGTCACCCCTCCACTTT
j_gene: TRBJ1-6
v_gene: TRBV5-4
d_gene: -
abundance: few

CDR3aa: CASSPYIYNEQFF
CDR3nt: TGTGCCAGCAGCCCGTATATCTACAATGAGCAGTTCTTC
j_gene: TRBJ2-1
v_gene: TRBV7-2
d_gene: -
abundance: few

CDR3aa: CSARDWGNLKMDEQYF
CDR3nt: TGCAGTGCTAGAGATTGGGGGAACCTAAAGATGGACGAGCAGTACTTC
j_gene: TRBJ2-7
v_gene: TRBV20-1
d_gene: -
abundance: few

CDR3aa: CASSRNYGYTF
CDR3nt: TGTGCCAGCAGTCGCAACTATGGCTACACCTTC
j_gene: TRBJ1-2
v_gene: TRBV12-3/TRBV12-4
d_gene: -
abundance: few

CDR3aa: CASSSETSGVTDTQYF
CDR3nt: TGTGCCAGCAGTTCTGAGACTAGCGGCGTCACAGATACGCAGTATTTT
j_gene: TRBJ2-3
v_gene: TRBV12-3/TRBV12-4
d_gene: TRBD2
abundance: -

CDR3aa: CATSRDQLAGGIRSGANVLTF
CDR3nt: TGTGCCACCAGCAGAGATCAACTAGCGGGAGGGATCCGCTCTGGGGCCAACGTCCTGACTTTC
j_gene: TRBJ2-6
v_gene: TRBV15
d_gene: TRBD2
abundance: -

CDR3aa: CSAISSGSYNNEQFF
CDR3nt: TGCAGTGCTATATCTAGCGGGAGCTATAATAATGAGCAGTTCTTC
j_gene: TRBJ2-1
v_gene: TRBV20-1
d_gene: TRBD2
abundance: few